These 27 T cell receptor beta chains were all obtained from the same sample, sequenced in a study of CD8 T cells in ankylosing spondylitis. In TCRdb, the 5' RACE reads were re-called with MiXCR into one record per CDR3 protein. The sample records 25,000 to 35,000 distinct CDR3 sequences, about 31% being singletons. The sequencing sample was made of synovial fluid, either unsorted or a sorted T cell fraction (not recorded which). All receptors come from a male donor with ankylosing spondylitis.

V is TRBV2 and J is TRBJ2-7; 9 bases fit TRBD1. Germline V gene sequence: CDR1 SNHLY, CDR2 FYNNEI. The CDR3 runs to 16 residues. After removal of 6 bases from V and 3 bases from J, the junction contained 12 bases not matched to a gene. The CDR3 spells CASRDRPTGGSYEQYF. CDR3 in DNA: TGTGCCAGCAGGGACCGACCCACAGGGGGCAGCTACGAGCAGTACTTC.

This clonotype was observed a few times. The J gene is TRBJ1-5, the V gene TRBV30; D ambiguous. The V and J ends lost 5 bases and 2 bases respectively, with 7 bases between them. Germline CDR1 reads GTSNPN; CDR2 reads SVGIG (reference sequence). The CDR3 runs 12 residues. The CDR3 coding sequence is TGTGCCTGGGACGGCGGCAATCAGCCCCAGCATTTT. Its protein is CAWDGGNQPQHF.

In this sample, this clonotype turned up a few times. The V call is TRBV25-1, the J call TRBJ2-5; tentative D call: TRBD1 (6 bases). Trimming cost V 4 bases and J 2 bases, with 14 bases left between them. Germline values: CDR1 MGHDK, CDR2 SYGVNS. This CDR3 is built from 15 residues. As DNA, the CDR3 is TGTGCCAGCAGTGGTGAGAGAGGGGGTCAAGAGACCCAGTACTTC. This translates into CASSGERGGQETQYF.

This chain uses TRBV30 with TRBJ1-5; TRBD1 matches at 8 bases. The CDR3 is 17 residues long. J was trimmed by 2 bases and V by 1 base; bases with no gene match: 10. Germline loops: CDR1 GTSNPN, CDR2 SVGIG (reference sequence). This CDR3 reads CAWSAPGQVYGNQPQHF. For the CDR3, the DNA is TGTGCCTGGAGTGCACCGGGACAGGTTTATGGCAATCAGCCCCAGCATTTT.

This clonotype was seen only a few times. This chain connects TRBV27 to TRBJ1-1; D might be TRBD1 (5 bases). CDR1 is MNHEY, CDR2 SMNVEV, per germline (reference sequence). Trimming stripped 3 bases from V and 5 bases from J, with 10 bases between. The CDR3 is 13 residues long. CDR3 region: CASSFREWTEAFF. CDR3 nucleotide sequence: TGTGCCAGCAGTTTCAGGGAGTGGACTGAAGCTTTCTTT.

The rearrangement uses TRBV3-1 and TRBJ2-1; 9 bases fit TRBD1. The CDR3 has 14 residues. Trimming cost V 6 bases and J 6 bases; bases outside gene matches: 6. Germline V gene data show CDR1 as LGHDT and CDR2 as YNNKEL (reference sequence). CDR3 residues: CASRAGTGINEQFF. The CDR3 region has the DNA TGTGCCAGCAGAGCCGGGACAGGGATCAATGAGCAGTTCTTC.

The V gene is TRBV29-1, the J gene TRBJ2-1; D is possibly TRBD2 (6 bases). CDR3 length equals 12 residues. V lost 3 bases and J lost 10, with 13 bases in between. Germline V gene sequence: CDR1 SQVTM, CDR2 ANQGSEA. CDR3 protein: CSVEGLGREQFF. The CDR3, as DNA: TGCAGCGTTGAGGGGCTAGGGAGGGAGCAGTTCTTC.

This clonotype was counted ten times or more. The chain uses TRBV9 and TRBJ2-5; D gene uncertain. From germline, CDR1 is SGDLS and CDR2 YYNGEE. The CDR3 is 13 amino acids. V lost 1 base and J lost 4, with 8 bases in between. This CDR3 is CASSVQDGETQYF. CDR3 in DNA: TGTGCCAGCAGCGTACAGGATGGAGAGACCCAGTACTTC.

This clonotype was found a few times. The chain links TRBV4-2 to TRBJ1-2; no definite D call. This CDR3 region has 16 residues. Germline V gene data show CDR1 as LGHNA and CDR2 as YNFKEQ. Trimming removed 2 bases at V and 5 bases at J, with 18 bases between. This chain's CDR3 is CASSQSRTPKGYGYTF. The CDR3 bases are TGTGCCAGCAGCCAATCGAGGACGCCCAAAGGGTATGGCTACACCTTC.

The rearrangement uses TRBV19 and TRBJ2-1, with 7 bases that match TRBD2. The V gene's germline CDR1 is LNHDA and CDR2 SQIVND (reference sequence). J lost 3 bases, V lost 5 bases, and 7 bases had no gene match. CDR3 length: 15 residues. The CDR3 DNA reads as TGTGCCAGTAGTCCATCCGGGGAGGGCTACAATGAGCAGTTCTTC. It codes for CASSPSGEGYNEQFF.

To note about this clonotype: A clone one base away is much larger, so this may be a read error. This chain uses TRBV11-1 with TRBJ2-5; no clear D gene. CDR3 size: 15 residues. CDR1 is SGHAT and CDR2 is FQDESV in the germline V gene (reference sequence). CDR3 region: CAGSLDSQFQETQYF. CDR3 in DNA: TGTGCCGGCAGCTTAGATTCACAGTTCCAAGAGACCCAGTACTTC.

The chain employs TRBV25-1 and TRBJ2-7, with TRBD1 as a possible D gene (6 bases). CDR3 length equals 14 residues. V lost 1 base, J lost 3 bases, and 10 bases lay in between. CDR1 is MGHDK, CDR2 SYGVNS, per germline. The CDR3 reads CASSESGTYYEQYF. In DNA form, the CDR3 reads TGTGCCAGCAGTGAATCTGGGACATACTACGAGCAGTACTTC.

This CDR3 is CASSEDRNSPLHF. CDR3 sequence (DNA): TGTGCCAGCAGCGAAGACAGAAATTCACCCCTCCACTTT. The V and J genes are TRBV9 and TRBJ1-6; maybe TRBD1 (5 bases). CDR3 length: 13 amino acids. Trimming stripped 3 bases from V and 7 bases from J, with 8 bases between. Germline lookup yields CDR1 SGDLS and CDR2 YYNGEE.

V and J are TRBV28 and TRBJ1-5, with D possibly being TRBD1 (6 bases). Germline CDR1 MDHEN, CDR2 SYDVKM. There are 14 residues in the CDR3. V lost 4 bases to trimming and J lost 4 bases, with 11 bases between them. CDR3: CASSSQGWNQPQHF. CDR3 coding DNA: TGTGCCAGCAGTTCTCAGGGGTGGAATCAGCCCCAGCATTTT. The whole variable domain, remainder taken from reference TRBV28 and TRBJ1-5, is DVKVTQSSRYLVKRTGEKVFLECVQDMDHENMFWYRQDPGLGLRLIYFSYDVKMKEKGDIPEGYSVSREKKERFSLILESASTNQTSMYLCASSSQGWNQPQHFGDGTRLSIL.

The chain uses TRBV20-1 and TRBJ2-5; possibly TRBD1 or TRBD2 for D (5 bases each). The CDR3 extends over 15 amino acids. Trimming removed 6 bases at V and 5 bases at J, with 22 bases between. The germline V gene has CDR1 DFQATT and CDR2 SNEGSKA (reference sequence). DNA for the CDR3: TGCAGTGCCAAACGCGCTGGGGGAGAAACGGAGACCCAGTACTTC. Translating gives CSAKRAGGETETQYF.

In its sample, this clonotype was seen once. The V gene is TRBV2, the J gene TRBJ1-6, with 7 bases identical to TRBD1. V shed 7 bases and J 5 bases; nucleotides not matched to a gene: 8. The CDR3 sequence is 15 residues long. Germline CDR1 is SNHLY and CDR2 is FYNNEI. The CDR3 coding sequence is TGTGCCAGCATGTACTCAGGGGGTCATAATTCACCCCTCCACTTT. Translation gives CASMYSGGHNSPLHF.

The V gene is TRBV24-1, the J gene TRBJ1-1; D remains unclear. V shed 9 bases and J shed 4 bases, with 5 bases lying between them. Germline CDR1 is KGHDR and CDR2 is SFDVKD. The CDR3 contains 10 residues. The CDR3 reads CATPCTEAFF. CDR3 sequence (DNA): TGTGCCACCCCGTGCACTGAAGCTTTCTTT.

This rearrangement joins TRBV6-5 to TRBJ1-5; D possibly corresponds to TRBD1 (5 bases). CDR1 is MNHEY, CDR2 SVGAGI, per germline. V was cut by 4 bases and J by 2 bases, with 15 bases left in between. This CDR3 contains 16 residues. The CDR3 spells CASSSRGRGRNQPQHF. The CDR3, as DNA: TGTGCCAGCAGTTCGAGGGGAAGGGGACGCAATCAGCCCCAGCATTTT.

V and J are TRBV12-3 or TRBV12-4 and TRBJ2-2; TRBD2 matches at 11 bases. Trimming removed 6 bases from V and 4 bases from J; junction bases left unmatched: 10. The length of the CDR3 is 17 residues. This chain's CDR3 is CASSPGGGLAGTGELFF. The CDR3 coding sequence is TGTGCCAGCAGCCCAGGTGGCGGACTAGCGGGCACCGGGGAGCTGTTTTTT.

This clonotype was seen ten or more times. This CDR3 is CASSTRTSGLHEQFF. The CDR3, as DNA: TGTGCCAGCAGTACCAGGACTAGCGGGCTCCATGAGCAGTTCTTC. The chain combines TRBV6-6 with TRBJ2-1, with 11 bases lining up with TRBD2. Germline CDR1 and CDR2: MNHNY and SVGAGI (reference sequence). V lost 5 bases and J lost 8; bases outside the gene matches: 8. The CDR3 contains 15 residues.

This clonotype was seen a single time. The CDR3 here is CKLWGGGSPYGYTF. CDR3 bases: TGTAAGCTCTGGGGAGGGGGCAGTCCGTATGGCTACACCTTC. The chain links TRBV15 to TRBJ1-2; 7 bases are shared with TRBD1. CDR3 length: 14 amino acids. Germline V gene lookup returns CDR1 LNHNV and CDR2 YYDKDF (reference sequence).

The chain joins TRBV11-2 to TRBJ2-1; 7 bases align to TRBD1. The CDR3 runs 13 residues. Looked up from germline, CDR1 is SGHAT and CDR2 is FQNNGV. Trimming took 3 bases from V and 11 from J; bases not matched to a gene: 7. The CDR3 coding sequence is TGTGCCAGCAGCTTGGGACAGCTCAAGCAGCAGTTCTTC. This codes for CASSLGQLKQQFF.

The J gene is TRBJ1-6, the V gene TRBV20-1; maybe TRBD1 (5 bases). The CDR3 has 16 residues. The V and J ends lost 3 bases and 2 bases respectively, with 14 bases between them. The germline gives CDR1 DFQATT, CDR2 SNEGSKA (reference sequence). DNA for the CDR3: TGCAGTGCTAGGGGCGGCAGGGAGCCCTATAATTCACCCCTCCACTTT. The encoded protein is CSARGGREPYNSPLHF.

This clonotype was counted a few times. The V call is TRBV6-1, the J call TRBJ1-4; 12 nucleotides line up with TRBD1. Germline V gives CDR1 MNHNS, CDR2 SASEGT. The CDR3 is made up of 17 amino acids. With V trimmed by 6 bases and J by 3 bases, 8 bases remained unmatched. The CDR3 DNA reads as TGTGCCAGCAGCCTGGGACAGGGGGCTACGGCTAATGAAAAACTGTTTTTT. It specifies CASSLGQGATANEKLFF.

A note on this clonotype: Just one base apart from a much larger clone, this may be a read error. The final CDR3 position lacks the conserved phenylalanine or tryptophan, pointing to a likely read error. The rearrangement links TRBV20-1 to TRBJ2-3; the match to TRBD2 covers 7 bases. Looked up from germline, CDR1 is DFQATT and CDR2 is SNEGSKA (reference sequence). The CDR3 spans 16 residues. V shed 3 bases and J 2 bases; nucleotides not matched to a gene: 11. CDR3: CSASDTGTIPTDTQYL. DNA of the CDR3: TGCAGTGCTAGTGATACCGGGACTATACCCACAGATACGCAGTATTTA.

This chain connects TRBV20-1 to TRBJ2-1, with 13 bases lining up with TRBD2. The germline gives CDR1 DFQATT, CDR2 SNEGSKA (reference sequence). V lost 3 bases and J lost 10; bases outside the gene matches: 6. The CDR3 spans 14 residues. The DNA of the CDR3 is TGCAGTGCTAGGGGGGGACTAGCGGGATGGGAGCAGTTCTTC. As protein: CSARGGLAGWEQFF.

The chain uses TRBV24-1 and TRBJ1-5, with D uncertain. CDR1 is KGHDR, CDR2 SFDVKD, per germline. This CDR3 is 15 amino acids long. The V end was cut by 4 bases, the J end by 0 bases, with 9 bases between. CDR3 DNA sequence: TGTGCCACCAGTGACGATTTATATAGCAATCAGCCCCAGCATTTT. The encoded protein is CATSDDLYSNQPQHF.